These 27 T cell receptor beta chains originate from one sample sequenced in a study of shared clonotypes between healthy human individuals. Terminally differentiated effector memory CD45RA+ cells were excluded by CCR7 positive selection of CD45RO-negative cells. The method was immunoSEQ multiplex PCR; TCRdb's version includes in-frame clones alone and lacks a portion of them. The sample contains around 2.1 million clones, more than 85% of which appear only once. The sequenced sample was naive CD8+ T cells from PBMCs. All receptors derive from a man aged 18 to 30 in good health. Some clones in this sample may be carry-over from other donors' samples.

This sequence joins TRBV9 and TRBJ2-5; D is tentatively TRBD1 or TRBD2 (6 bases each). The CDR3 totals 16 residues. Germline CDR1 is SGDLS and CDR2 is YYNGEE. Trimming cost V 4 bases and J 6 bases, with 22 bases left between them. CDR3 residues: CASSLPPGAGRKTQYF. CDR3 nucleotide sequence: TGTGCCAGCAGCCTTCCTCCGGGGGCGGGTAGGAAGACCCAGTACTTC.

The gene calls are TRBV7-8 and TRBJ2-6, with D possibly being TRBD2 (5 bases). Looked up from germline, CDR1 is SGHVS and CDR2 is FQNEAQ. Trimming took off 0 bases at V and 0 bases at J, with 12 bases between the two ends. This CDR3 spans 18 amino acids. CDR3: CASSLARSSLSGANVLTF. The CDR3 nucleotides are TGTGCCAGCAGCTTAGCGCGATCTAGCCTCTCTGGGGCCAACGTCCTGACTTTC.

This sequence joins TRBV5-6 and TRBJ1-1; D not resolved. In germline, CDR1 is SGHDT, CDR2 YYEEEE. V was trimmed by 0 bases and J by 0 bases, leaving 12 bases between them. The CDR3 covers 16 residues. Here the CDR3 DNA reads TGTGCCAGCAGCTTGGGGGCAACCCCCCTGAACACTGAAGCTTTCTTT. Amino acid sequence: CASSLGATPLNTEAFF. Drawing the rest from reference TRBV5-6 and TRBJ1-1, the complete variable domain is DAGVTQSPTHLIKTRGQQVTLRCSPKSGHDTVSWYQQALGQGPQFIFQYYEEEERQRGNFPDRFSGHQFPNYSSELNVNALLLGDSALYLCASSLGATPLNTEAFFGQGTRLTVV.

The genes are TRBV11-1 and TRBJ2-7; 9 bases are shared with TRBD2. Per germline, CDR1 SGHAT and CDR2 FQDESV (reference sequence). The V and J ends lost 10 bases and 6 bases, in that order; junction bases with no gene match: 22. This CDR3 region has 17 residues. This CDR3 is CATRDSGSFGLTSEQYF. In DNA, the CDR3 is TGTGCCACCCGGGATAGCGGGAGTTTTGGTTTGACGTCCGAGCAGTACTTC.

DNA of the CDR3: TGTGCCAGCAGCCCAAGTATCTCCGACCAAGAGACCCAGTACTTC. Protein product: CASSPSISDQETQYF. J is TRBJ2-5 and V is TRBV7-8; D unresolved. Germline V gene data show CDR1 as SGHVS and CDR2 as FQNEAQ. The length of the CDR3 is 15 residues. V lost 5 bases, J lost 0 bases, and 13 bases lay in between.

The chain carries TRBV19 and TRBJ2-1; 8 nucleotides align to TRBD2. Germline V gene lookup returns CDR1 LNHDA and CDR2 SQIVND (reference sequence). This CDR3 has 16 amino acids. With 3 bases clipped from V and 6 bases from J, the junction kept 10 bases outside the gene matches. The CDR3 here is CASSIPTGLVVNEQFF. CDR3 nucleotides: TGTGCCAGTAGTATCCCAACGGGACTAGTAGTCAATGAGCAGTTCTTC.

The chain uses TRBV7-9 and TRBJ2-7; D not resolved. V was pared by 7 bases and J by 4 bases, with 17 bases between. This CDR3 region has 14 residues. Germline CDR1 is SEHNR and CDR2 is FQNEAQ (reference sequence). The CDR3 nucleotides are TGTGCCAGCATCCCCCTCAGCGTGGGATACGAGCAGTACTTC. It codes for CASIPLSVGYEQYF.

The chain recombines TRBV6-6 with TRBJ1-2, with TRBD1 matching over 9 bases. There are 13 residues in the CDR3. The V gene's germline CDR1 is MNHNY and CDR2 SVGAGI (reference sequence). Unmatched junction bases numbered 7, after V lost 7 bases and J lost 7 bases. The CDR3 reads CASTLQGASGYTF. The CDR3 DNA sequence: TGTGCCAGCACCCTACAGGGGGCTAGTGGCTACACCTTC.

This clone was seen once. The chain couples TRBV4-1 to TRBJ2-1; D may be TRBD2 (7 bases). This CDR3 has 15 amino acids. The germline CDR1 and CDR2 sequences are MGHRA and YSYEKL. V gave up 0 bases and J gave up 8 bases, with 14 bases separating them. Here the CDR3 DNA reads TGCGCCAGCAGCCAAGACAGGGGAGGGAATTATGAGCAGTTCTTC. This gives the protein CASSQDRGGNYEQFF.

J is TRBJ2-3 and V is TRBV21-1; TRBD1 was called by the table and not checked on the DNA. TRBV21-1 represents a pseudogene. The CDR3 length is 13 residues. The CDR3 reads CASRKGATDTQYF. The CDR3 region has the DNA TGTGCCAGCAGGAAAGGGGCCACAGATACGCAGTATTTT.

The V and J genes are TRBV2 and TRBJ1-2; no reliable D call. Germline V gene data show CDR1 as SNHLY and CDR2 as FYNNEI. This CDR3 is built from 14 residues. Trimming cost V 6 bases and J 1 base, with 12 bases left between them. CDR3: CASSRTKLNYGYTF. DNA of the CDR3: TGTGCCAGCAGCCGCACGAAGCTTAACTATGGCTACACCTTC.

V usage is TRBV5-1 and J usage is TRBJ1-1; 7 bases fit TRBD1. The CDR3 sequence is 14 residues long. CDR1 is SGHRS, CDR2 YFSETQ, per germline. The ends lost 5 bases at V and 5 bases at J; junction bases unmatched: 9. Here the CDR3 reads CASSFDRVQTEAFF. The CDR3 DNA sequence: TGCGCCAGCAGTTTTGACAGGGTACAGACTGAAGCTTTCTTT. Supplemented by reference TRBV5-1 and TRBJ1-1, the full variable domain reads KAGVTQTPRYLIKTRGQQVTLSCSPISGHRSVSWYQQTPGQGLQFLFEYFSETQRNKGNFPGRFSGRQFSNSRSEMNVSTLELGDSALYLCASSFDRVQTEAFFGQGTRLTVV.

In its sample, this clone was seen a few times. This sequence joins TRBV28 and TRBJ1-1; TRBD1 is a possible D gene (6 bases). Trimming removed 2 bases at V and 8 bases at J, with 15 bases between. Germline CDR1 is MDHEN and CDR2 is SYDVKM. The CDR3 runs to 14 residues. This CDR3 reads CASSLRGSDSEAFF. DNA of the CDR3: TGTGCCAGCAGTTTACGGGGTTCGGACAGCGAAGCTTTCTTT.

This sequence joins TRBV6-5 and TRBJ2-7; D gene ambiguous. The CDR3 covers 15 residues. V lost 5 bases and J lost 3, with 17 bases in between. Germline V gene lookup returns CDR1 MNHEY and CDR2 SVGAGI. As DNA, the CDR3 is TGTGCCAGCAGTCCCAGCGTGTACCTTAACTACGAGCAGTACTTC. Protein: CASSPSVYLNYEQYF.

This clone was counted a single time. This rearrangement joins TRBV11-1 to TRBJ1-1; D is possibly TRBD1 (6 bases). The germline V and J ends were trimmed by 1 base and 4 bases, with 10 bases remaining between them. The CDR3 has 14 amino acids. Germline CDR1 and CDR2: SGHAT and FQDESV (reference sequence). The CDR3 protein is CASSLGTGTTEAFF. The CDR3 DNA sequence: TGTGCCAGCAGCTTAGGAACAGGGACCACTGAAGCTTTCTTT.

J is TRBJ2-7 and V is TRBV9; D gene unclear. Deletions cut 0 bases from V and 0 bases from J, with 7 bases between. CDR3 length equals 14 residues. Per the germline V gene, CDR1 is SGDLS and CDR2 is YYNGEE. The CDR3 spells CASSVATASYEQYF. For the CDR3, the DNA is TGTGCCAGCAGCGTAGCTACAGCCTCCTACGAGCAGTACTTC.

The chain recombines TRBV4-3 with TRBJ2-7; TRBD2 aligns across 11 bases. V lost 1 base to trimming and J lost 6 bases; unmatched junction nucleotides: 2. The CDR3 length is 14 residues. Germline V gene sequence: CDR1 LGHNA, CDR2 YSLEER. The CDR3 bases are TGCGCCAGCAGCCAAGGACTAGCGGGAATCGAGCAGTACTTC. Translated, it gives CASSQGLAGIEQYF.

The genes are TRBV28 and TRBJ1-2, with 10 bases aligning to TRBD1. The CDR3 loop spans 17 amino acids. J was trimmed by 8 bases and V by 2 bases; bases with no gene match: 14. The V gene's germline CDR1 is MDHEN and CDR2 SYDVKM. The CDR3 DNA sequence: TGTGCCAGCAGTTTAGCAACCGGGACAGGGGCTTCCTGGGGCTACACCTTC. Its translation: CASSLATGTGASWGYTF.

The chain employs TRBV9 and TRBJ2-7, with 10 bases aligning to TRBD1. Trimming took 3 bases from V and 2 from J; bases not matched to a gene: 5. Per germline, CDR1 SGDLS and CDR2 YYNGEE. The CDR3 spans 15 residues. CDR3 sequence (DNA): TGTGCCAGCAGCGAGGGGGACAGGGGAACCTACGAGCAGTACTTC. This translates into CASSEGDRGTYEQYF.

The rearrangement joins TRBV27 to TRBJ1-1; 7 bases agree with TRBD1. The CDR3 has 15 amino acids. V shed 7 bases and J 0 bases; nucleotides not matched to a gene: 8. Germline V gene sequence: CDR1 MNHEY, CDR2 SMNVEV (reference sequence). The CDR3, as DNA: TGTGCCAGCAAAAGGGGGCCGGGGGTGAACACTGAAGCTTTCTTT. Translated: CASKRGPGVNTEAFF.

The chain has TRBV15 and TRBJ2-7; no clear D. Trimming took 1 base from V and 3 from J, leaving 7 bases between them. CDR1 LNHNV and CDR2 YYDKDF come from the germline V gene (reference sequence). The CDR3 is 13 amino acids. DNA of the CDR3: TGTGCCACCAGCAGAGTCAGGTTCTACGAGCAGTACTTC. Residues: CATSRVRFYEQYF.

This clone appeared once. The chain combines TRBV7-6 with TRBJ1-4, with 9 bases fitting TRBD1. Trimming removed 4 bases from V and 16 bases from J; junction bases left unmatched: 10. There are 13 residues in the CDR3. The germline CDR1 and CDR2 sequences are SGHVS and FNYEAQ. The CDR3 DNA reads TGTGCCAGCAGCTCGGGGTGGGACAGGGATCCGTTTTTT. Residues: CASSSGWDRDPFF.

The gene calls are TRBV5-4 and TRBJ1-4; D is unresolved. CDR3 length: 17 residues. Germline V gene lookup returns CDR1 SGHNT and CDR2 YYREEE (reference sequence). Trimming left V 0 bases short and J 4 bases short, with 16 bases between. As DNA, the CDR3 is TGTGCCAGCAGCTTGGTAGGGAGCGGTGCGGGTAATGAAAAACTGTTTTTT. Amino acids: CASSLVGSGAGNEKLFF.

This chain connects TRBV18 to TRBJ2-2; perhaps TRBD1 as D (5 bases). The CDR3 runs 17 residues. Germline V gives CDR1 KGHSH, CDR2 LQKENI. Trimming pared 8 bases from V and 0 bases from J, leaving 19 bases between. CDR3 nucleotides: TGTGCCAGCGTACGGACAAGGGGCTCGACGAACACCGGGGAGCTGTTTTTT. Its protein product is CASVRTRGSTNTGELFF.

The chain combines TRBV7-3 with TRBJ2-1; 7 bases are a match to TRBD1. Trimming cost V 6 bases and J 6 bases; bases outside gene matches: 5. The CDR3 has 13 amino acids. CDR1 and CDR2 from the germline V gene are SGHTA and FQGTGA. The CDR3 reads CASSLTGTNEQFF. CDR3 in DNA: TGTGCCAGCAGTCTGACAGGGACCAATGAGCAGTTCTTC.

V usage is TRBV5-4 and J usage is TRBJ1-2, with D possibly being TRBD1 (5 bases). CDR3 length: 13 residues. The germline V gene encodes CDR1 SGHNT and CDR2 YYREEE (reference sequence). V lost 7 bases and J lost 7, with 17 bases in between. CDR3 amino acids: CASPGLPEGGYTF. CDR3 sequence (DNA): TGTGCCAGCCCGGGACTACCCGAGGGTGGCTACACCTTC.

The chain carries TRBV27 and TRBJ2-2; 11 positions match TRBD2. CDR1 MNHEY and CDR2 SMNVEV come from the germline V gene (reference sequence). The CDR3 runs to 16 residues. The junction had 8 bases not matched to a gene; V was cut back by 5 bases and J by 6 bases. The CDR3 spells CASSLRLAGSPGELFF. CDR3 sequence (DNA): TGTGCCAGCAGTCTTAGACTAGCGGGAAGCCCCGGGGAGCTGTTTTTT.